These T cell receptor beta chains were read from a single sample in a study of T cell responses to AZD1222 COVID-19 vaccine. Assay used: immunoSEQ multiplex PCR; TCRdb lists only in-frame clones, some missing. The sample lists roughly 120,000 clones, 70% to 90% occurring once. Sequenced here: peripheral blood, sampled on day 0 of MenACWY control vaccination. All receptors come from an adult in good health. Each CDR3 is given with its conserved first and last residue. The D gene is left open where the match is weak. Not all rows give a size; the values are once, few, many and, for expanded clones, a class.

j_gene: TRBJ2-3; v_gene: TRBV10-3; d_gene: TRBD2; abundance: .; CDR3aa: CAISERASGGTDTQYF; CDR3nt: TGTGCCATCAGTGAGAGGGCTAGCGGGGGCACAGATACGCAGTATTTT
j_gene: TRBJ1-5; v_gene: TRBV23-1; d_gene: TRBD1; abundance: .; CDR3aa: CASSQKGPGTGGYYSNQPQHF; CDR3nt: TGCGCCAGCAGTCAAAAGGGCCCCGGGACAGGGGGGTATTATAGCAATCAGCCCCAGCATTTT
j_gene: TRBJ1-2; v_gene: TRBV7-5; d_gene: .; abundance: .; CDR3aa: CVRREKDRDDTNYGYTF; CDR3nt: TGTGTCAGAAGGGAGAAGGACAGGGACGATACTAACTATGGCTACACCTTC
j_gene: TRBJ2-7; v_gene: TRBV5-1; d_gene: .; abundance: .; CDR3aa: CASSRDKTYEQYF; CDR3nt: TGCGCCAGCAGCCGGGACAAAACCTACGAGCAGTACTTC
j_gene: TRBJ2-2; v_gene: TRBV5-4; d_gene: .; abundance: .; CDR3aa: CASSGGTANTGELFF; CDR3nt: TGTGCCAGCAGCGGCGGGACAGCGAACACCGGGGAGCTGTTTTTT
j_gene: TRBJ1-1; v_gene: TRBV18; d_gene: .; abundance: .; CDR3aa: CASSPNVNKRMNTEAFF; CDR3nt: TGTGCCAGCTCACCAAATGTGAATAAAAGGATGAACACTGAAGCTTTCTTT
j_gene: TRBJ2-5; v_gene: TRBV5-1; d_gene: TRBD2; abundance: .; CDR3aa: CASIRGTSGLQETQYF; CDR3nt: TGCGCCAGCATACGCGGGACTAGCGGCCTCCAAGAGACCCAGTACTTC
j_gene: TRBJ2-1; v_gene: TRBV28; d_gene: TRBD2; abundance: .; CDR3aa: CASSSTSGGPNEQFF; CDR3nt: TGTGCCAGCAGTTCGACTAGCGGGGGCCCCAATGAGCAGTTCTTC
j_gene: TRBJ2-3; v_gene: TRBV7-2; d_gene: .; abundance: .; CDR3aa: CASSSGAGAVDTQYF; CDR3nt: TGTGCCAGCAGCTCGGGGGCGGGGGCGGTAGATACGCAGTATTTT
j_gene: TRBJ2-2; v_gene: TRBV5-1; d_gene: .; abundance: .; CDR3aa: CASSLDAKNTGELFF; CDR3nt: TGCGCCAGCAGCTTGGACGCAAAGAACACCGGGGAGCTGTTTTTT
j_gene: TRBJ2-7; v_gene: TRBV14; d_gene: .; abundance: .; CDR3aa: CASSSQRGPYEQYF; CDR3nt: TGTGCCAGCAGCTCCCAACGGGGTCCCTACGAGCAGTACTTC
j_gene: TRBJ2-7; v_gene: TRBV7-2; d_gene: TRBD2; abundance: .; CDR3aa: CASIERGGTSYEQYF; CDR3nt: TGTGCCAGCATAGAGAGGGGAGGGACCTCCTACGAGCAGTACTTC
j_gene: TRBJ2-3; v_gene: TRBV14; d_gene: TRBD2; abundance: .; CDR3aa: CASSQIAGGTRTDTQYF; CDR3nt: TGTGCCAGCAGCCAAATAGCGGGGGGAACGCGCACAGATACGCAGTATTTT
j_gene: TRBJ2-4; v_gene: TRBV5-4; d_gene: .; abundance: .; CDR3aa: CASSLGGPAKNIQYF; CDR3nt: TGTGCCAGCAGCTTGGGGGGGCCAGCCAAAAACATTCAGTACTTC
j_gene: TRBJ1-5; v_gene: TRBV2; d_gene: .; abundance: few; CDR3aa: CASSSNSNQPQHF; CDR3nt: TGTGCCAGCAGTAGTAACAGCAATCAGCCCCAGCATTTT
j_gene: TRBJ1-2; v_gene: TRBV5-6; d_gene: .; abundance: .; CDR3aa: CASSQERHGNYGYTF; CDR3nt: TGTGCCAGCAGCCAAGAACGACACGGTAACTATGGCTACACCTTC
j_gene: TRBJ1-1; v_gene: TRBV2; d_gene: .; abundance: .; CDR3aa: CASQDSHTEAFF; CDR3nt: TGTGCCAGCCAGGACAGCCACACTGAAGCTTTCTTT
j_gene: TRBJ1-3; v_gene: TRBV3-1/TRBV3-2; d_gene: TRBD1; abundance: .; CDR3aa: CASSQDDRGSGNTIYF; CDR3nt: TGTGCCAGCAGCCAAGACGACAGGGGATCTGGAAACACCATATATTTT
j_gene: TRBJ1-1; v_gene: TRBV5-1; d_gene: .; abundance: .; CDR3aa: CASSSLGAENTEAFF; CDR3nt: TGCGCCAGCAGCTCCCTGGGGGCAGAGAACACTGAAGCTTTCTTT
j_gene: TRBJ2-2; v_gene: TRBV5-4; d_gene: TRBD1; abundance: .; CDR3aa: CASSLQGANTGELFF; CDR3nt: TGTGCCAGCAGCTTACAGGGGGCGAACACCGGGGAGCTGTTTTTT
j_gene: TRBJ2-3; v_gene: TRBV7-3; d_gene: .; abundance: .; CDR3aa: CASSLTTLGTDTQYF; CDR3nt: TGTGCCAGCAGCCTGACTACCTTAGGCACAGATACGCAGTATTTT
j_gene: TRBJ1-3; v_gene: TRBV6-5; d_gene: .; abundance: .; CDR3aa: CASRGSGRAGNTIYF; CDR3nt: TGTGCCAGCAGGGGTTCGGGGCGAGCTGGAAACACCATATATTTT
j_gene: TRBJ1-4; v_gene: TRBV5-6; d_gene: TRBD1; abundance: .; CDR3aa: CASSLVDRANEKLFF; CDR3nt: TGTGCCAGCAGCTTGGTCGACAGGGCCAATGAAAAACTGTTTTTT
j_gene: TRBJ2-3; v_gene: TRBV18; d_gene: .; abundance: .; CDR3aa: CASSPPSLGPSTDTQYF; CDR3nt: TGTGCCAGCTCACCACCGAGTCTGGGCCCTAGCACAGATACGCAGTATTTT
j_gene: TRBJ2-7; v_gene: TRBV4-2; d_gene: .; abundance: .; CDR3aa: CASSQDLEPMEEQYF; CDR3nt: TGTGCCAGCAGCCAAGATTTGGAACCTATGGAAGAGCAGTACTTC
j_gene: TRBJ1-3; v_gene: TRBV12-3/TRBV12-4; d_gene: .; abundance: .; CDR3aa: CASSTSGNTIYF; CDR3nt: TGTGCCAGCAGCACCTCTGGAAACACCATATATTTT
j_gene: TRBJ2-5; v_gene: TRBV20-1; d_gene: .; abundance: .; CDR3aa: CSASRGRGETQYF; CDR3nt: TGCAGTGCTAGTCGGGGGCGCGGAGAGACCCAGTACTTC
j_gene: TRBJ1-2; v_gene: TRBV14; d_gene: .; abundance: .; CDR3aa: CASSQEIGPRYGYTF; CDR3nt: TGTGCCAGCAGCCAAGAGATCGGGCCCCGCTATGGCTACACCTTC